A selection of T cell receptor beta chains follows, all from one sample in a study of persistence of HIV-infected CD4 T cells. The antigens for these receptors are not known. The assay was immunoSEQ multiplex PCR, and TCRdb's table has in-frame clones only and misses some. The data contain 25,000 to 35,000 clones, almost 85% of them singletons. The source was CD4+ T cells sorted from PBMCs after 18-hour stimulation, collected from a patient who received antiretroviral therapy. These receptor sequences come from an adult man with HIV who was CMV-seropositive. CDR3s include the opening cysteine and the closing phenylalanine or tryptophan.

v_gene	j_gene	CDR3aa
TRBV23-1	TRBJ1-1	CASRKADRGCTEAFF
TRBV7-6	TRBJ1-1	CASSLSGQGVAQEAFF
TRBV5-5	TRBJ1-6	CASSLAQGTYSPLHF
TRBV18	TRBJ1-5	CASSPGQGAGQPQHF
TRBV7-3	TRBJ2-3	CASSLVGYDTQYF
TRBV5-1	TRBJ2-2	CASTWGREAGELFF
TRBV5-4	TRBJ1-4	CASSFRTRGEKLFF
TRBV9	TRBJ1-2	CASSGDRIVNYGYTF
TRBV29-1	TRBJ1-4	CSVTGSGHEKLFF
TRBV4-1	TRBJ2-2	CASSQDWAGGTGELFF
TRBV19	TRBJ1-1	CASSNPPGLNTEAFF
TRBV6-2/TRBV6-3	TRBJ1-5	CASSSVGGQPQHF
TRBV2	TRBJ2-3	CASPQMGFTDTQYF
TRBV27	TRBJ1-3	CASSRTGTFSGNTIYF
TRBV12-2	TRBJ2-7	CASRSGRWSGAYEQYF
TRBV6-1	TRBJ2-1	CASSEEGYGYNEQFF
TRBV2	TRBJ2-7	CASKSQYEQYF